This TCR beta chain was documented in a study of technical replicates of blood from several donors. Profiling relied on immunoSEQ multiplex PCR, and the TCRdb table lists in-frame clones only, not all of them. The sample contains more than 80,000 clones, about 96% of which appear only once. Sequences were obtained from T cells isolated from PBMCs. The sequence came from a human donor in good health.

The CDR3, as DNA: TGCGCCAGCAGCTTGGAAGGGGGCGGTGGGACCCAGTACTTC. Protein product: CASSLEGGGGTQYF. The J gene is TRBJ2-5, the V gene TRBV5-1; TRBD1 agrees at 7 bases. V dropped 0 bases and J dropped 7; count of bases not matched to a gene: 6. Germline-derived CDR1 and CDR2 are SGHRS and YFSETQ. The CDR3 is 14 amino acids.